The entry that follows covers one T cell receptor (beta chain) sequence. This sample is drawn from a study of OX40 agonist ivuxolimab in advanced cancers. The V gene lost 4 bases and the J gene lost 7 bases, with 19 bases spanning the gap. The germline V gene has CDR1 MNHEY and CDR2 SVGAGI. CDR3 length: 15 residues. Assay: immunoSEQ multiplex PCR; the TCRdb copy retains only in-frame clones and omits some. The sample contains 35,000 to 55,000 clones, roughly 84% of which appear only once. The sequence was obtained from an adult with an advanced solid tumor such as melanoma, head and neck, liver or kidney cancer. The sample here was CD4+ or CD8+ T cells sorted from blood, taken in a trial of the OX40 agonist ivuxolimab. The gene calls are TRBV6-5 and TRBJ1-2, with D maybe TRBD1 (5 bases). This CDR3 is CASSSGHSMGPGYTF. In DNA form, the CDR3 reads TGTGCCAGCAGTTCCGGACACTCGATGGGGCCTGGCTACACCTTC.